One sample yielded the 25 T cell receptor beta chains listed below, sequenced in a study of blood T cell repertoires in COVID-19. TCRdb keeps only in-frame clones here, not all; method: immunoSEQ multiplex PCR. The profile shows fewer than 300,000 clones, roughly 85% of them singletons. The sample was peripheral blood. These receptors came from a human donor in a cohort sampled during active COVID-19.

V gene TRBV9 combines with J gene TRBJ2-2, with D possibly being TRBD2 (6 bases). This CDR3 is 16 amino acids long. Germline CDR1 and CDR2: SGDLS and YYNGEE. The V end was cut by 0 bases, the J end by 7 bases, with 16 bases between. The CDR3 coding sequence is TGTGCCAGCAGCGTAGCGGGAGTAGGAACGGGCGGGGAGCTGTTTTTT. Translated, it gives CASSVAGVGTGGELFF.

The CDR3 DNA is TGTGCCAGCAGCCACAGACTAGCGGAACGCACAGATACGCAGTATTTT. Residues: CASSHRLAERTDTQYF. The V gene is TRBV7-9, the J gene TRBJ2-3; TRBD2 matches at 9 bases. Losses at the gene ends were 5 bases for V and 1 base for J; bases not matched to a gene: 7. The CDR3 has 16 amino acids. CDR1 SEHNR and CDR2 FQNEAQ come from the germline V gene (reference sequence).

This clone was found once. CDR3 coding DNA: TGTGCCAGTAGGACTAGCGGGACCGATACGCAGTATTTT. Protein product: CASRTSGTDTQYF. This chain uses TRBV19 with TRBJ2-3, with 11 bases aligning to TRBD2. CDR1 LNHDA and CDR2 SQIVND come from the germline V gene (reference sequence). V dropped 6 bases and J dropped 6; count of bases not matched to a gene: 2. This CDR3 contains 13 residues.

The CDR3 protein is CASTRWTSVNTGELFF. DNA for the CDR3: TGTGCCAGCACACGATGGACTAGCGTGAACACCGGGGAGCTGTTTTTT. The chain combines TRBV27 with TRBJ2-2, with 9 positions matching TRBD2. CDR3 length: 16 residues. The trim removed 7 bases at V and 1 base at J, leaving 7 bases unmatched. Germline CDR1 and CDR2: MNHEY and SMNVEV (reference sequence).

V and J are TRBV20-1 and TRBJ1-2; TRBD1 might be the D (6 bases). The germline V gene has CDR1 DFQATT and CDR2 SNEGSKA (reference sequence). The CDR3 extends over 11 amino acids. The germline V and J ends were trimmed by 4 bases and 6 bases, with 9 bases remaining between them. The CDR3 is CSANRVDGYTF. The CDR3 DNA reads TGCAGTGCTAACAGGGTCGATGGCTACACCTTC.

The chain couples TRBV19 to TRBJ2-7; the D is unclear. The CDR3 is made up of 15 amino acids. With 0 bases removed from V and 1 base from J, the gap between germline ends came to 10 bases. Germline loops: CDR1 LNHDA, CDR2 SQIVND (reference sequence). The CDR3 region has the DNA TGTGCCAGTAGTATAGATCTATTCAGGTCCTACGAGCAGTACTTC. It encodes CASSIDLFRSYEQYF. Full variable domain (outside the CDR3, taken from reference TRBV19 and TRBJ2-7): DGGITQSPKYLFRKEGQNVTLSCEQNLNHDAMYWYRQDPGQGLRLIYYSQIVNDFQKGDIAEGYSVSREKKESFPLTVTSAQKNPTAFYLCASSIDLFRSYEQYFGPGTRLTVT.

The CDR3 DNA is TGTGCCAGTAGTCCGAGAGCGGGTTTCACAGATACGCAGTATTTT. This translates into CASSPRAGFTDTQYF. J is TRBJ2-3 and V is TRBV19; TRBD2 might be the D (6 bases). In germline, CDR1 is LNHDA, CDR2 SQIVND (reference sequence). Deletions cut 5 bases from V and 2 bases from J, with 14 bases between. This CDR3 region has 15 residues.

As to this clone: No DNA is shown, since the ends of the CDR3 on it are uncertain; the CDR3 is the one TCRdb lists. CDR3 sequence: CTSSQEWASGTYEQYF. V usage is TRBV1 and J usage is TRBJ2-7; no check of the table's D call, TRBD2, against the DNA was made. TRBV1 is tagged as a pseudogene. Ends included, the CDR3 has 16 residues.

The gene calls are TRBV28 and TRBJ2-5; TRBD2 agrees at 10 bases. In germline, CDR1 is MDHEN, CDR2 SYDVKM. The V gene end was trimmed by 6 bases and the J gene end by 14 bases; junction bases not matched to a gene: 12. The length of the CDR3 is 13 residues. Written as DNA, the CDR3 is TGTGCCAGCAGACAAGACGAACTAGCGGGAATTTACTTC. Protein product: CASRQDELAGIYF.

The CDR3 here is CSASRVQTQYF. The CDR3 DNA sequence: TGCAGTGCTTCCAGGGTGCAGACCCAGTACTTC. The chain couples TRBV20-1 to TRBJ2-5, with TRBD1 as a possible D gene (5 bases). The CDR3 consists of 11 residues. Per the germline V gene, CDR1 is DFQATT and CDR2 is SNEGSKA (reference sequence). Trimming cost V 5 bases and J 6 bases, with 10 bases left between them.

V and J are TRBV2 and TRBJ2-1; 7 bases map to TRBD2. Germline V gives CDR1 SNHLY, CDR2 FYNNEI. Trimming at V came to 6 bases and at J to 7 bases, leaving 12 bases not matched to a gene. This CDR3 spans 15 amino acids. The CDR3 nucleotides are TGTGCCAGCAGCCCGCTAGCGGCGGCCGGGAATGAGCAGTTCTTC. Its translation: CASSPLAAAGNEQFF.

Points on this clone: Other DNA sequences within the sample encode an identical CDR3. This chain joins TRBV27 and TRBJ2-6; TRBD1 matches at 7 bases. The junction had 5 bases not matched to a gene; V was cut back by 5 bases and J by 4 bases. Germline V gene sequence: CDR1 MNHEY, CDR2 SMNVEV (reference sequence). CDR3 size: 15 residues. The CDR3 DNA sequence: TGTGCCAGCAGTCCCGACAGGGTCGGGGCCAACGTCCTGACTTTC. This sequence encodes CASSPDRVGANVLTF.

The CDR3: CASSFNRDRGRELFF. CDR3 DNA sequence: TGTGCCAGCAGTTTCAACCGGGACAGGGGACGGGAGCTGTTTTTT. The gene calls are TRBV27 and TRBJ2-2, with TRBD1 matching over 10 bases. The CDR3 extends over 15 amino acids. Germline CDR1 is MNHEY and CDR2 is SMNVEV (reference sequence). V dropped 3 bases and J dropped 9; count of bases not matched to a gene: 7.

The genes are TRBV18 and TRBJ2-7; 8 bases align to TRBD1. This CDR3 has 14 amino acids. Trimming removed 3 bases from V and 1 base from J; junction bases left unmatched: 2. The germline V gene encodes CDR1 KGHSH and CDR2 LQKENI. The CDR3 protein is CASSPDRESYEQYF. The CDR3 DNA reads TGTGCCAGCTCACCGGACAGGGAGTCCTACGAGCAGTACTTC.

This chain joins TRBV6-6 and TRBJ2-2; D is possibly TRBD1 (5 bases). There are 13 residues in the CDR3. Per germline, CDR1 MNHNY and CDR2 SVGAGI (reference sequence). Trimming cost V 0 bases and J 11 bases, with 10 bases left between them. The DNA for the CDR3 is TGTGCCAGCAGTTACTCCATGCAGGGTGAGCTGTTTTTT. Translation: CASSYSMQGELFF.

The chain employs TRBV7-2 and TRBJ2-3, with TRBD2 identical over 11 bases. CDR3 length: 17 residues. Germline CDR1 reads SGHTA; CDR2 reads FQGNSA. Trimming removed 0 bases from V and 2 bases from J; junction bases left unmatched: 4. The CDR3 spells CASSLAGTSGTTDTQYF. DNA of the CDR3: TGTGCCAGCAGCTTAGCGGGGACTAGCGGTACCACAGATACGCAGTATTTT.

This clone was recorded only once. Here the CDR3 reads CSASGRRDYEQYF. CDR3 nucleotides: TGCAGTGCTAGTGGTAGACGGGACTACGAGCAGTACTTC. V is TRBV20-1 and J is TRBJ2-7, with D possibly matching TRBD2 (5 bases). Germline V gene data show CDR1 as DFQATT and CDR2 as SNEGSKA (reference sequence). The V end lost 3 bases, the J end lost 3 bases, and 12 bases lay between the germline ends. The CDR3 contains 13 residues.

The V call is TRBV9, the J call TRBJ1-1; no reliable D call. This CDR3 is 14 amino acids long. The V end was cut by 0 bases, the J end by 4 bases, with 10 bases between. Germline CDR1 reads SGDLS; CDR2 reads YYNGEE. DNA of the CDR3: TGTGCCAGCAGCGTAGCTTTCAGCGGCACTGAAGCTTTCTTT. Translating gives CASSVAFSGTEAFF.

The chain couples TRBV21-1 to TRBJ2-7; the D call of TRBD2 is as the table states it, not checked on the DNA. TRBV21-1 corresponds to a pseudogene. The CDR3 covers 11 residues. CDR3 amino acids: CASSKLREQYF. The CDR3 DNA follows: TGTGCCAGCAGCAAATTGAGGGAGCAGTACTTC.

The chain combines TRBV12-3 or TRBV12-4 with TRBJ2-3; D might be TRBD1 (5 bases). The CDR3 extends over 13 amino acids. Trimming removed 6 bases at V and 4 bases at J, with 11 bases between. In DNA, the CDR3 is TGTGCCAGCAGACGTGCAGGGCCAGATACGCAGTATTTT. It yields the protein CASRRAGPDTQYF.

V is TRBV7-8 and J is TRBJ1-5, with TRBD1 matching 7 bases. The CDR3 totals 16 residues. J lost 2 bases, V lost 3 bases, and 7 bases had no gene match. Germline V lookup: CDR1 SGHVS, CDR2 FQNEAQ. CDR3 protein: CASSFGTVRGNQPQHF. The CDR3 DNA reads TGTGCCAGCAGCTTCGGGACAGTTCGGGGCAATCAGCCCCAGCATTTT.

V gene TRBV19 combines with J gene TRBJ2-1; a weak D match, TRBD2 (5 bases). CDR3 length equals 15 residues. Germline V gene lookup returns CDR1 LNHDA and CDR2 SQIVND (reference sequence). Deletions cut 6 bases from V and 5 bases from J, with 17 bases between. DNA for the CDR3: TGTGCCAGTAGCCTGCAAGGACTCACTGACAATGAGCAGTTCTTC. Its translation is CASSLQGLTDNEQFF.

The CDR3 sequence: CASSFPRTSGSTYNEQFF. CDR3 sequence (DNA): TGTGCCAGCAGCTTCCCTCGGACTAGCGGGAGTACCTACAATGAGCAGTTCTTC. This rearrangement joins TRBV7-2 to TRBJ2-1; 13 bases align to TRBD2. The ends lost 3 bases at V and 2 bases at J; junction bases unmatched: 7. The CDR3 totals 18 residues. Germline V gene lookup returns CDR1 SGHTA and CDR2 FQGNSA.

This chain uses TRBV6-2 or TRBV6-3 with TRBJ2-4; tentatively, D is TRBD2 (5 bases). V was trimmed by 0 bases and J by 5 bases, leaving 8 bases between them. Germline V gene data show CDR1 as MNHEY and CDR2 as SVGEGT. There are 14 residues in the CDR3. This chain's CDR3 is CASSYSTTQNIQYF. In nucleotides, the CDR3 is TGTGCCAGCAGTTACTCGACTACTCAAAACATTCAGTACTTC.

The chain is built from TRBV18 and TRBJ1-5; D possibly corresponds to TRBD1 (6 bases). This CDR3 spans 13 amino acids. The V gene's germline CDR1 is KGHSH and CDR2 LQKENI. V dropped 3 bases and J dropped 10 bases, with 13 bases sitting between them. As DNA, the CDR3 is TGTGCCAGCTCACCCGGGACACAGGTCCCCCAGCATTTT. Its protein is CASSPGTQVPQHF.